These T cell receptor beta chains were read from a single sample in a study of identifying expanded T cells in peripheral blood. Clones were sequenced by immunoSEQ multiplex PCR, and TCRdb holds only the in-frame ones, with some missing. This sample has about 100,000 clones, with 80% to 90% found just once. The specimen sequenced was blood. The source is a person aged 18-69 years in good health. Both conserved end residues are part of each CDR3. A D gene is named only where the DNA matches it firmly. Expanded clones are given a class, and other clones once, few, many or no size at all.

D gene	J gene	V gene	clone size	CDR3 protein	CDR3 DNA
TRBD1	TRBJ1-1	TRBV15	.	CATSRAQGQGAEAFF	TGTGCCACCAGCAGAGCCCAAGGACAGGGGGCTGAAGCTTTCTTT
.	TRBJ1-4	TRBV9	.	CASSAGFWYEKLFF	TGTGCCAGCAGCGCAGGGTTCTGGTACGAAAAACTGTTTTTT
.	TRBJ1-6	TRBV6-1	.	CASSEDPPRTNSPLHF	TGTGCCAGCAGTGAAGATCCCCCACGGACCAATTCACCCCTCCACTTT
TRBD1	TRBJ2-2	TRBV6-1	.	CASGPRTGIGGELFF	TGTGCCAGCGGACCTAGGACAGGGATAGGCGGGGAGCTGTTTTTT
.	TRBJ1-5	TRBV2	.	CASGDNQPQHF	TGTGCCAGCGGCGACAATCAGCCCCAGCATTTT
.	TRBJ2-5	TRBV7-6	.	CASSPGQKETQYF	TGTGCCAGCAGCCCCGGACAGAAAGAGACCCAGTACTTC
.	TRBJ2-7	TRBV18	.	CASSLSSWDEQYF	TGTGCCAGCTCACTGTCCTCGTGGGACGAGCAGTACTTC
.	TRBJ2-7	TRBV18	once	CASSRGPSTYEQYF	TGTGCCAGCTCACGGGGACCGTCTACCTACGAGCAGTACTTC
.	TRBJ1-1	TRBV6-1	.	CASSAYPSGSTEAFF	TGTGCCAGCAGTGCCTACCCGAGTGGTAGCACTGAAGCTTTCTTT
TRBD1	TRBJ1-3	TRBV2	.	CASTGQGFSGNTIYF	TGTGCCAGCACCGGACAGGGATTCTCTGGAAACACCATATATTTT
TRBD2	TRBJ2-1	TRBV5-6	.	CASSTLLAGSYNEQFF	TGTGCCAGCAGCACCCTCCTAGCGGGGTCCTACAATGAGCAGTTCTTC
TRBD1	TRBJ2-6	TRBV5-4	.	CASSLKLTGSGANVLTF	TGTGCCAGCAGCCTCAAGTTGACAGGGAGTGGGGCCAACGTCCTGACTTTC
.	TRBJ1-5	TRBV19	few	CASKDRTDQPQHF	TGTGCCAGTAAAGACAGGACAGACCAGCCCCAGCATTTT
TRBD2	TRBJ2-1	TRBV12-5	.	CASGLSGSNEQFF	TGTGCTAGTGGCCTTAGCGGGAGCAATGAGCAGTTCTTC
.	TRBJ1-4	TRBV19	.	CASIERGRREKLFF	TGTGCCAGTATAGAGAGGGGGAGGCGTGAAAAACTGTTTTTT
.	TRBJ1-2	TRBV30	.	CAWWRDKANYGYTF	TGTGCCTGGTGGCGGGACAAAGCTAACTATGGCTACACCTTC
.	TRBJ2-3	TRBV5-1	.	CASTPGTKSTDTQYF	TGCGCCAGCACCCCCGGGACAAAAAGCACAGATACGCAGTATTTT
.	TRBJ1-2	TRBV30	.	CAWSLKGDPLISYTF	TGTGCCTGGAGTTTGAAGGGGGATCCCCTTATAAGCTACACCTTC
TRBD2	TRBJ2-1	TRBV2	once	CASDEDGTSGNEQFF	TGTGCCAGCGATGAGGACGGGACTAGCGGCAATGAGCAGTTCTTC
TRBD2	TRBJ2-3	TRBV7-2	once	CASSLASTSARLMVQYF	TGTGCCAGCAGCTTAGCGTCGACTAGCGCACGACTGATGGTGCAGTATTTT
.	TRBJ1-2	TRBV30	.	CACSPAAYGYTF	TGTGCCTGTTCCCCAGCGGCCTATGGCTACACCTTC
.	TRBJ1-2	TRBV19	.	CASSGTSLYGYTF	TGTGCCAGTAGTGGGACAAGTCTCTATGGCTACACCTTC
.	TRBJ1-1	TRBV29-1	.	CSAAGGSEAFF	TGCAGCGCCGCAGGCGGGTCCGAAGCTTTCTTT
.	TRBJ2-2	TRBV5-6	.	CASSLFAGTGELFF	TGTGCCAGCAGCTTATTTGCGGGAACCGGGGAGCTGTTTTTT